This is a list of T cell receptor beta chains from one sample in a study of blood T cells in healthy people across ages. TCRdb itself ran the 5' RACE reads through MiXCR, one entry per CDR3 protein. The sample yields around 2 million distinct CDR3 sequences, approximately 40% seen once. Sequencing was carried out using blood. The source is a human donor in good health. Both conserved end residues are part of each CDR3. The D gene is left open where the match is weak. Part of the rows lack a size; the others show once, few, many or a class for expanded clones.

abundance,j_gene,d_gene,v_gene,CDR3aa,CDR3nt
.,TRBJ2-3,.,TRBV5-1,CASSLEGNPTDTQYF,TGCGCCAGCAGCTTGGAAGGGAACCCAACAGATACGCAGTATTTT
.,TRBJ2-5,TRBD1,TRBV29-1,CSATQGDETQYF,TGCAGCGCTACACAGGGGGATGAGACCCAGTACTTC
.,TRBJ1-5,.,TRBV10-3,CAISSYNQPQHF,TGTGCCATCAGCTCCTATAATCAGCCCCAGCATTTT
.,TRBJ2-5,TRBD1,TRBV4-3,CACSPGQGSIAETQYF,TGCGCCTGCAGCCCAGGACAGGGGAGCATCGCGGAGACCCAGTACTTC
.,TRBJ2-4,.,TRBV19,CASSWQSPYNEQYF,TGTGCCAGTAGTTGGCAGTCGCCCTACAATGAGCAGTACTTC
once,TRBJ2-1,TRBD1,TRBV14,CASSRDSRYSSYNEQFF,TGTGCCAGCAGCCGGGACAGCAGATACAGCTCCTACAATGAGCAGTTCTTC
.,TRBJ2-7,.,TRBV11-1,CASSLAGNWNEQYF,TGTGCCAGCAGCTTAGCGGGGAATTGGAACGAGCAGTACTTC
.,TRBJ2-7,TRBD1,TRBV20-1,CSATGTAVKGPYEQYF,TGCAGTGCAACCGGGACAGCCGTAAAAGGGCCCTACGAGCAGTACTTC
.,TRBJ2-1,TRBD2,TRBV6-2/TRBV6-3,CASSGLAGGQEQFF,TGTGCCAGCAGTGGCCTAGCGGGGGGTCAGGAGCAGTTCTTC
.,TRBJ2-4,.,TRBV7-2,CASSLGVSPNIQYF,TGTGCCAGCAGCTTAGGGGTATCTCCGAACATTCAGTACTTC
.,TRBJ1-1,.,TRBV12-3/TRBV12-4,CASSGGQGYFRDTEAFF,TGTGCCAGCAGTGGTGGGCAGGGGTATTTTCGGGACACTGAAGCTTTCTTT
once,TRBJ2-3,TRBD2,TRBV5-1,CASSLEASGGVWTDTQYF,TGCGCCAGCAGCCTGGAGGCTAGCGGGGGGGTTTGGACAGATACGCAGTATTTT
.,TRBJ2-5,.,TRBV10-3,CAISPPGETQYF,TGTGCCATCAGTCCCCCCGGGGAGACCCAGTACTTC
.,TRBJ1-1,.,TRBV6-5,CASCSRGGNTEAFF,TGTGCCAGCTGTTCCAGGGGCGGGAACACCGAAGCTTTCTTT
few,TRBJ2-7,TRBD2,TRBV4-2,CASSQEAGALYYEQYF,TGTGCCAGCAGCCAAGAAGCGGGGGCTTTATACTACGAGCAGTACTTC
few,TRBJ1-1,.,TRBV5-1,CASSLGQGPGEAFF,TGCGCCAGCAGCTTGGGGCAGGGCCCGGGTGAAGCTTTCTTT
.,TRBJ2-3,.,TRBV25-1,CASSDVTDTQYF,TGTGCCAGCAGTGATGTCACAGATACGCAGTATTTT
.,TRBJ2-7,TRBD1,TRBV12-5,CASGLFGQDGGEQYF,TGTGCTAGTGGTTTGTTCGGACAGGACGGAGGCGAGCAGTACTTC
.,TRBJ2-7,.,TRBV9,CASSVGDKLSYEQYF,TGTGCCAGCAGCGTGGGGGACAAGTTGTCCTACGAGCAGTACTTC
.,TRBJ2-1,TRBD2,TRBV7-9,CASSLGTSVNNEQFF,TGTGCCAGCAGCTTAGGCACTAGCGTTAACAATGAGCAGTTCTTC
.,TRBJ1-5,.,TRBV6-1,CASSEYGGSGNQPQHF,TGTGCCAGCAGTGAATATGGGGGATCGGGCAATCAGCCCCAGCATTTT
.,TRBJ2-3,.,TRBV20-1,CSARDFGADTQYF,TGCAGTGCTAGAGATTTCGGGGCAGATACGCAGTATTTT
.,TRBJ1-2,.,TRBV12-3/TRBV12-4,CASRPGVWNYGYTF,TGTGCCAGCAGGCCAGGGGTGTGGAACTATGGCTACACCTTC
.,TRBJ2-6,.,TRBV5-6,CASSLGAGRANVLTF,TGTGCCAGCAGCTTGGGGGCCGGGAGGGCCAACGTCCTGACTTTC
.,TRBJ2-3,.,TRBV5-1,CASSLEGWGGDTQYF,TGCGCCAGCAGCTTGGAAGGGTGGGGAGGAGATACGCAGTATTTT
once,TRBJ2-5,TRBD1,TRBV2,CAGRQTGAGQETQYF,TGTGCCGGCAGACAGACAGGGGCCGGTCAGGAGACCCAGTACTTC
few,TRBJ2-7,TRBD2,TRBV12-3/TRBV12-4,CASSLVGGTNYEQYF,TGTGCCAGCAGTTTAGTCGGGGGGACTAACTACGAGCAGTACTTC
few,TRBJ2-5,TRBD1,TRBV10-3,CAISDHKTGVAETQYF,TGTGCCATCAGTGACCATAAAACAGGGGTTGCGGAGACCCAGTACTTC
.,TRBJ1-5,TRBD1,TRBV20-1,CSARKTGALDQPQHF,TGCAGTGCTAGGAAGACAGGGGCTCTCGATCAGCCCCAGCATTTT
.,TRBJ1-4,TRBD1,TRBV6-5,CANRPDREGEKLFF,TGTGCCAACAGGCCTGACAGGGAAGGTGAAAAACTGTTTTTT
few,TRBJ2-5,TRBD1,TRBV3-1,CASSPRTGIETQYF,TGTGCCAGCAGCCCCCGGACAGGGATCGAGACCCAGTACTTC
.,TRBJ2-3,.,TRBV5-1,CASSPHRVSPPDTQYF,TGCGCCAGCAGCCCCCACAGGGTCTCACCCCCTGATACGCAGTATTTT
.,TRBJ2-5,.,TRBV12-3/TRBV12-4,CASSLMVGGETQYF,TGTGCCAGCAGTTTAATGGTTGGGGGGGAGACCCAGTACTTC
.,TRBJ2-1,.,TRBV12-3/TRBV12-4,CASSPQDGSSYNVQFF,TGTGCCAGCAGTCCGCAGGACGGGAGCTCCTACAATGTGCAGTTCTTC
.,TRBJ2-1,TRBD1,TRBV4-2,CASSQVPQGDYNEQFF,TGTGCCAGCAGCCAAGTCCCCCAGGGGGATTACAATGAGCAGTTCTTC
.,TRBJ2-1,.,TRBV5-1,CASNPRAVTSSYNEQFF,TGCGCCAGCAACCCCAGGGCAGTAACTTCCTCCTACAATGAGCAGTTCTTC
few,TRBJ2-5,TRBD2,TRBV12-5,CASGLVRLAGEETQYF,TGTGCTAGTGGTTTGGTACGACTAGCGGGGGAGGAGACCCAGTACTTC
.,TRBJ2-7,.,TRBV7-8,CASSFRTHGGEQYF,TGTGCCAGCAGCTTCCGGACCCACGGCGGGGAGCAGTACTTC
.,TRBJ2-7,TRBD1,TRBV18,CASSPRLDRDPPNYEQYF,TGTGCCAGCTCACCACGCCTAGACAGGGATCCCCCTAACTACGAGCAGTACTTC
few,TRBJ2-1,TRBD2,TRBV24-1,CATSDQTSGDINEQFF,TGTGCCACCAGTGATCAGACTAGCGGGGATATCAATGAGCAGTTCTTC
few,TRBJ2-1,TRBD1,TRBV4-2,CASSQDRTGGNEQFF,TGTGCCAGCAGCCAAGATAGAACAGGGGGAAATGAGCAGTTCTTC
few,TRBJ1-1,.,TRBV19,CASSWLVNTEAFF,TGTGCCAGTAGTTGGCTGGTGAACACTGAAGCTTTCTTT
.,TRBJ2-1,.,TRBV6-2/TRBV6-3,CASSAGEQFF,TGTGCCAGCAGCGCCGGAGAGCAGTTCTTC